The 19 T cell receptor beta chains below were found in one sample sequenced in a study of T cell repertoires in cytomegalovirus infection. TCRdb recomputed calls from the reads with MiXCR, one row per CDR3 protein. The repertoire consists of roughly 230,000 distinct CDR3 sequences, with 22% occurring once and the leading ten covering 18%. Sequences were obtained from CD8+ T cells from PBMCs. The receptors shown here come from a human donor in good health (CMV status not recorded). Some clones in this sample may be carry-over from other donors' samples.

V gene TRBV29-1 combines with J gene TRBJ2-3; possibly TRBD1 for D (6 bases). The CDR3 is 13 amino acids. Germline V CDR1 and CDR2: SQVTM, ANQGSEA. V was shortened by 4 bases and J by 3 bases, with 11 bases between the two germline ends. This chain's CDR3 is CSVAWGRTDTQYF. The DNA of the CDR3 is TGCAGCGTTGCGTGGGGGCGGACAGATACGCAGTATTTT.

This clonotype appeared a few times. The rearrangement uses TRBV11-2 and TRBJ2-7, with a possible D match to TRBD2 (5 bases). The CDR3 covers 13 residues. Trimming left V 5 bases short and J 0 bases short, with 8 bases between. The germline V gene encodes CDR1 SGHAT and CDR2 FQNNGV. DNA of the CDR3: TGTGCCAGCAGCCGAGGAGGCTCCTACGAGCAGTACTTC. Translation: CASSRGGSYEQYF.

This clonotype has a handful of counts. The chain has TRBV7-8 and TRBJ2-1; 7 bases match TRBD2. CDR3 length: 15 residues. Per the germline V gene, CDR1 is SGHVS and CDR2 is FQNEAQ. Trimming removed 4 bases from V and 1 base from J; junction bases left unmatched: 4. The CDR3 nucleotides are TGTGCCAGCAGCTCCGCGGGGGATTCCTACAATGAGCAGTTCTTC. Amino acid sequence: CASSSAGDSYNEQFF.

The chain joins TRBV13 to TRBJ2-3; D is perhaps TRBD1 or TRBD2 (5 bases each). The CDR3 contains 18 residues. CDR1 PRHDT and CDR2 FYEKMQ come from the germline V gene (reference sequence). The V end was cut by 5 bases, the J end by 0 bases, with 21 bases between. CDR3 residues: CASSRIHRRGTSTDTQYF. As DNA, the CDR3 is TGTGCCAGCAGCCGAATACACCGACGGGGCACTAGCACAGATACGCAGTATTTT. Looking up the rest from reference TRBV13 and TRBJ2-3 gives the full variable domain: AAGVIQSPRHLIKEKRETATLKCYPIPRHDTVYWYQQGPGQDPQFLISFYEKMQSDKGSIPDRFSAQQFSDYHSELNMSSLELGDSALYFCASSRIHRRGTSTDTQYFGPGTRLTVL.

This chain uses TRBV28 with TRBJ2-3; TRBD2 matches at 8 bases. Losses at the gene ends were 7 bases for V and 1 base for J; bases not matched to a gene: 7. Germline V gives CDR1 MDHEN, CDR2 SYDVKM. The CDR3 sequence is 15 residues long. The DNA of the CDR3 is TGTGCCAGCACCCCGGGGGGGACTCGCACAGATACGCAGTATTTT. It translates to CASTPGGTRTDTQYF.

The chain carries TRBV27 and TRBJ2-7; 7 nucleotides line up with TRBD2. V shed 5 bases and J 6 bases; nucleotides not matched to a gene: 10. The CDR3 has 14 amino acids. Germline assignment: CDR1 MNHEY and CDR2 SMNVEV (reference sequence). CDR3 DNA sequence: TGTGCCAGCAGTCCCCGGGGGGTGGTCGGCGAGCAGTACTTC. It encodes CASSPRGVVGEQYF.

V is TRBV29-1 and J is TRBJ1-1, with D hard to call. Germline V gives CDR1 SQVTM, CDR2 ANQGSEA. This CDR3 comprises 12 residues. The germline V and J ends were trimmed by 6 bases and 5 bases, with 13 bases remaining between them. CDR3 sequence reads: CSVPEGGTEAFF. The CDR3 nucleotides are TGCAGCGTACCCGAGGGAGGGACTGAAGCTTTCTTT.

Here the CDR3 DNA reads TGCAGTGCTAGAGATCTCGGGGAAATTTCAGGGGGCAATGAGCAGTTCTTC. Encoded protein: CSARDLGEISGGNEQFF. V usage is TRBV20-1 and J usage is TRBJ2-1, with TRBD1 matching 7 bases. The CDR3 has 17 residues. CDR1 and CDR2 from the germline V gene are DFQATT and SNEGSKA (reference sequence). The trim removed 0 bases at V and 6 bases at J, leaving 14 bases unmatched.

This chain joins TRBV24-1 and TRBJ2-1, with D uncertain. There are 14 residues in the CDR3. CDR1 and CDR2 from the germline V gene are KGHDR and SFDVKD. The V end was cut by 4 bases, the J end by 10 bases, with 16 bases between. DNA for the CDR3: TGTGCCACCAGTGACGACGGTAGAACCAGGGAGCAGTTCTTC. This gives the protein CATSDDGRTREQFF.

In its sample, this clonotype was seen many times. A read error may produce the germline difference seen at one junction end. V is TRBV7-9 and J is TRBJ2-5; D unclear. CDR1 and CDR2 (germline): SEHNR, FQNEAQ (reference sequence). CDR3 size: 13 residues. CDR3 amino acids: CASSLVESATFPF. DNA for the CDR3: TGTGCCAGCAGCTTAGTCGAGTCGGCGACCTTTCCCTTC.

The table lists this clonotype with a few counts. The rearrangement joins TRBV5-4 to TRBJ1-1; no clear D gene. With 0 bases removed from V and 7 bases from J, the gap between germline ends came to 16 bases. The CDR3 has 15 residues. Per the germline V gene, CDR1 is SGHNT and CDR2 is YYREEE (reference sequence). The CDR3 DNA is TGTGCCAGCAGCTTGGTAGAGGGTAGTACAGTTGAAGCTTTCTTT. This codes for CASSLVEGSTVEAFF.

The genes are TRBV20-1 and TRBJ2-5; either TRBD1 or TRBD2 may supply D (5 bases each). Germline V gene sequence: CDR1 DFQATT, CDR2 SNEGSKA (reference sequence). Deletions cut 6 bases from V and 2 bases from J, with 13 bases between. The CDR3 loop spans 13 amino acids. The CDR3 nucleotides read TGCAGTGCCACCGGGACCGAACAAGAGACCCAGTACTTC. Translated, it gives CSATGTEQETQYF.

In the case of this clonotype: This may stem from a read error, because a much larger clone lies one nucleotide away. The gene calls are TRBV7-3 and TRBJ2-5, with D possibly TRBD2 on 6 matching bases. The last part of the DNA fits TRBJ2-1 better; the J call may be wrong. Germline V gives CDR1 SGHTA, CDR2 FQGTGA. This CDR3 is 16 amino acids long. CDR3 amino acids: CASSSDRDFGWETQFF. CDR3 in DNA: TGTGCCAGCAGCTCAGACCGGGACTTTGGGTGGGAGACCCAGTTCTTC.

This sequence joins TRBV12-5 and TRBJ2-1; possible D gene TRBD2, 7 bases. This CDR3 comprises 16 residues. Germline assignment: CDR1 LGHNT and CDR2 FRNRAP. V was cut by 6 bases and J by 3 bases, with 18 bases left in between. The CDR3 region has the DNA TGTGCTAGTGGGTCCTTCCTAGGGGGGGTCTACAATGAGCAGTTCTTC. Translating it yields CASGSFLGGVYNEQFF. Looking up the rest from reference TRBV12-5 and TRBJ2-1 gives the full variable domain: DARVTQTPRHKVTEMGQEVTMRCQPILGHNTVFWYRQTMMQGLELLAYFRNRAPLDDSGMPKDRFSAEMPDATLATLKIQPSEPRDSAVYFCASGSFLGGVYNEQFFGPGTRLTVL.

Only a few counts were recorded for this clonotype. The V call is TRBV24-1, the J call TRBJ2-3, with D tentatively TRBD2 (6 bases). Germline CDR1 is KGHDR and CDR2 is SFDVKD. V lost 3 bases to trimming and J lost 5 bases, with 11 bases between them. CDR3 length: 14 amino acids. The CDR3 sequence: CATSDAGPGDTQYF. CDR3 nucleotide sequence: TGTGCCACCAGTGATGCGGGGCCCGGAGATACGCAGTATTTT.

The chain uses TRBV6-2 or TRBV6-3 and TRBJ2-7; 10 bases match TRBD2. The CDR3 runs to 15 residues. The ends lost 5 bases at V and 6 bases at J; junction bases unmatched: 10. Germline V lookup: CDR1 MNHEY, CDR2 SVGEGT. DNA for the CDR3: TGTGCCAGCAGTCCCCTCACTAGCGGGGAACGCGAGCAGTACTTC. Amino acids: CASSPLTSGEREQYF.

The table lists this clonotype with a few counts. The junction differs from germline at one of its ends, possibly a read error. This sequence joins TRBV7-6 and TRBJ2-1, with 7 bases aligning to TRBD2. Germline V gene data show CDR1 as SGHVS and CDR2 as FNYEAQ. There are 12 residues in the CDR3. The CDR3 coding sequence is TGTGCCAGCAGCCTGGGACTACCCGAACGGGTCTTC. Its translation: CASSLGLPERVF.

In this sample, this clonotype turned up many times. The V gene is TRBV7-9, the J gene TRBJ2-5; 8 bases line up with TRBD1. The CDR3 loop spans 16 amino acids. Germline V gene sequence: CDR1 SEHNR, CDR2 FQNEAQ (reference sequence). V dropped 4 bases and J dropped 0; count of bases not matched to a gene: 7. CDR3 sequence: CASSSRDRTYQETQYF. The CDR3 DNA sequence: TGTGCCAGCAGCTCTAGGGACAGGACCTACCAAGAGACCCAGTACTTC.

This clonotype has a count of ten or more. The rearrangement links TRBV7-8 to TRBJ2-1; 12 bases agree with TRBD2. Germline-derived CDR1 and CDR2 are SGHVS and FQNEAQ. CDR3 size: 16 residues. V trimming: 4 bases; J trimming: 7 bases; junction bases outside the gene matches: 8. The CDR3 spells CASSSTLAGGRNEQFF. The CDR3 bases are TGTGCCAGCAGCTCAACCCTAGCGGGGGGGCGAAATGAGCAGTTCTTC.